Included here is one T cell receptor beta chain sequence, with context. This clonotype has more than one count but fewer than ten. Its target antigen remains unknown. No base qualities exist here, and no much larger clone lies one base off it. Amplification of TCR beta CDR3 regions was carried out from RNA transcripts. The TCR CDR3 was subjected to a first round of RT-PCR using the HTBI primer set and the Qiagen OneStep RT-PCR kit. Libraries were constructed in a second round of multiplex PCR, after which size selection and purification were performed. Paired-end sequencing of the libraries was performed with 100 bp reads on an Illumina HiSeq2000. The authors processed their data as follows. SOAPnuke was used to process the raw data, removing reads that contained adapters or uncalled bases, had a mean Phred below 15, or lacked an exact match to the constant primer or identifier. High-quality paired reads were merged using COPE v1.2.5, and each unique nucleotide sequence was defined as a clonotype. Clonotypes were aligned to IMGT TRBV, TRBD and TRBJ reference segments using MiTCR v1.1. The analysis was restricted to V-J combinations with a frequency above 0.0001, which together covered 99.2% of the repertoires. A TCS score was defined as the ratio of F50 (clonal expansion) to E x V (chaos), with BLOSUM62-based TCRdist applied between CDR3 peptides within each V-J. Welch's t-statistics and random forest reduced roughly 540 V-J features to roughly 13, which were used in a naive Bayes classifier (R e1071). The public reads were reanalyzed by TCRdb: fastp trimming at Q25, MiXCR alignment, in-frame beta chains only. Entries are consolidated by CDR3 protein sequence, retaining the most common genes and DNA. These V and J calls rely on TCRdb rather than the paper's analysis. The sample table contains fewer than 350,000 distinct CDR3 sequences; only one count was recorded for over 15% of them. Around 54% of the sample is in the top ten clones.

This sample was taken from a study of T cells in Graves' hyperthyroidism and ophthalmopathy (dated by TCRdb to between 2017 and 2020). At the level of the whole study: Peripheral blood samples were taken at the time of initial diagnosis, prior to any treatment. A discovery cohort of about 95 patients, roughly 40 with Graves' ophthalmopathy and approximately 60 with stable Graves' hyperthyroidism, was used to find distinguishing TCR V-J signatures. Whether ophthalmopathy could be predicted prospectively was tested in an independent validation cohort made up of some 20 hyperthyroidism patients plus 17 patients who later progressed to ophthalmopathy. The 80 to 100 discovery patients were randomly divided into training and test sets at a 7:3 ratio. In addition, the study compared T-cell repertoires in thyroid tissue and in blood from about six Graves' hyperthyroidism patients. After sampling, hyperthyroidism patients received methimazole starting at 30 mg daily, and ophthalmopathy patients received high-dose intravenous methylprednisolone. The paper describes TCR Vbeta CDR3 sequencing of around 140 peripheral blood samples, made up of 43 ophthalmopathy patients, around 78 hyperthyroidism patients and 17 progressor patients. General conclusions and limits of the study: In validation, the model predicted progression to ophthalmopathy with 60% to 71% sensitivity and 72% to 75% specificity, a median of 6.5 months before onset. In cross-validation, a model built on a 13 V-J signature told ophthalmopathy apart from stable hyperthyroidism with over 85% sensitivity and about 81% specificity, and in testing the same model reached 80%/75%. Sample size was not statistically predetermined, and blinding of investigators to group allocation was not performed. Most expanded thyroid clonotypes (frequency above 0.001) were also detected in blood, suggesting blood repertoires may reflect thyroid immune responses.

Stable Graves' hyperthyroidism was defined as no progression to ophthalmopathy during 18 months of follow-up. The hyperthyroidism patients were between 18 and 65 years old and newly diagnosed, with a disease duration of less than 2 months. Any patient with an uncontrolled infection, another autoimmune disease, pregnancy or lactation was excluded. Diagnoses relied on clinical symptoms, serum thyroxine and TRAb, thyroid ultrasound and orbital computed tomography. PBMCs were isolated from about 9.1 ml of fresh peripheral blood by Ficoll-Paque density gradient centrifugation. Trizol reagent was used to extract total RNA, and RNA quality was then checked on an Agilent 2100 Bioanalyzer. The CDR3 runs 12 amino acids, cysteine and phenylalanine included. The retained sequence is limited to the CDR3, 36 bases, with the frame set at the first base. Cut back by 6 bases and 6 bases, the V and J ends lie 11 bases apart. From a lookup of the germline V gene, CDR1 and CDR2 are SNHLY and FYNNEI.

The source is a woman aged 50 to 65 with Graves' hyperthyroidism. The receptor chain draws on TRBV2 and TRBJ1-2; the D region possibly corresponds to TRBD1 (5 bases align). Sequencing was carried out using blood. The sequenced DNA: TGTGCCAGCAGACTGGAGGGGAATGGCTACACCTTC. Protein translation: CASRLEGNGYTF. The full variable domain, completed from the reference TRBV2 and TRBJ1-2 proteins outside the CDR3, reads EPEVTQTPSHQVTQMGQEVILRCVPISNHLYFYWYRQILGQKVEFLVSFYNNEISEKSEIFDDQFSVERPDGSNFTLKIRSTKLEDSAMYFCASRLEGNGYTFGSGTRLTVV.